There are many counts of the clone carrying this TCR beta chain. Amplified regions were TCR beta CDR3 sequences from RNA transcripts. The HTBI primer set was used in a first-round RT-PCR of the TCR CDR3. A single record per CDR3 protein comes from TCRdb applying MiXCR to the multiplex PCR reads. This sample carries fewer than 400,000 distinct CDR3 sequences, roughly 17% of them seen once, and the ten largest clones take approximately 35%. These data are taken from a study of T cells in Graves' hyperthyroidism and ophthalmopathy. CDR1 MNHNS and CDR2 SASEGT come from the germline V gene. V gave up 5 bases and J gave up 7 bases, with 18 bases separating them. CDR3 length: 14 residues.

This clonotype was obtained from a man aged 30 to 45 with Graves' hyperthyroidism. V is TRBV6-1 and J is TRBJ2-7, with D perhaps assigned TRBD1 or TRBD2 (5 bases each). Sequencing was carried out using blood. CDR3 DNA: TGTGCCAGCAGTCTAGGGACGTTTTTGGGAGAGCAGTACTTC. Amino acid sequence: CASSLGTFLGEQYF.